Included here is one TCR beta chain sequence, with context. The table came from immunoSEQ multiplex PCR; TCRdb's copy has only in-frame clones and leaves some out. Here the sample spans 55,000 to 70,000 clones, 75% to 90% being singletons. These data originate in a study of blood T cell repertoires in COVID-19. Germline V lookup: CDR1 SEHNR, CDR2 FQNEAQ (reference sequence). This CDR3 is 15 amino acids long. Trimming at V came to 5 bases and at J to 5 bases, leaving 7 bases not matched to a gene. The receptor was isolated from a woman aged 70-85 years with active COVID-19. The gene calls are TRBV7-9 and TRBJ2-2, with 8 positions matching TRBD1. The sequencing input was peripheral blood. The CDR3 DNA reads TGTGCCAGCAGCCGGGACCGACAGGGGACCGGGGAGCTGTTTTTT. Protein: CASSRDRQGTGELFF.